Listed below are T cell receptor beta chains from one sample, sequenced in a study of blood T cell repertoires in COVID-19. TCRdb's copy holds only in-frame clones and misses some; the assay was immunoSEQ multiplex PCR. The table has 150,000 to 200,000 clones, 78% seen once. Sequences were obtained from PBMCs or T cells enriched from blood (not recorded which). All receptors come from a woman aged 50 to 65 who had recovered from COVID-19. Each CDR3 is given with its conserved first and last residue. Fields, in order: clone size, J gene, D gene, V gene, CDR3 DNA, CDR3 protein. The D gene is left open where the match is weak. Size is omitted from some rows. Given values are once, few, many or a class for expanded clones.

abundance: .
j_gene: TRBJ1-2
d_gene: TRBD1
v_gene: TRBV9
CDR3nt: TGTGCCAGCAGGCGAACAGGGGTTAACTATGGCTACACCTTC
CDR3aa: CASRRTGVNYGYTF

abundance: .
j_gene: TRBJ2-1
d_gene: TRBD2
v_gene: TRBV7-2
CDR3nt: TGTGCCAGCAGCCGGACTAGCATCTTGGGGGTTTACAATGAGCAGTTCTTC
CDR3aa: CASSRTSILGVYNEQFF

abundance: .
j_gene: TRBJ2-7
d_gene: TRBD2
v_gene: TRBV5-4
CDR3nt: TGTGCCAGCAGCGGGTCTCCTAGCGGAAACTACGAGCAGTACTTC
CDR3aa: CASSGSPSGNYEQYF

abundance: .
j_gene: TRBJ2-5
d_gene: .
v_gene: TRBV5-1
CDR3nt: TGCGCCAGCCACGGGGAGACCCAGTACTTC
CDR3aa: CASHGETQYF

abundance: .
j_gene: TRBJ1-2
d_gene: .
v_gene: TRBV29-1
CDR3nt: TGCAGCGTTGTGGAGAACTATGGCTACACCTTC
CDR3aa: CSVVENYGYTF

abundance: .
j_gene: TRBJ2-5
d_gene: .
v_gene: TRBV12-3/TRBV12-4
CDR3nt: TGTGCCAGCAGTTCACAAGAGACCCAGTACTTC
CDR3aa: CASSSQETQYF

abundance: few
j_gene: TRBJ1-2
d_gene: .
v_gene: TRBV5-1
CDR3nt: TGCGCCAGCAGCTCCACGGGGAACTTGTATGGCTACACCTTC
CDR3aa: CASSSTGNLYGYTF

abundance: few
j_gene: TRBJ1-1
d_gene: .
v_gene: TRBV20-1
CDR3nt: TGCAGTGCTAGTAAGACAGCGAACCCTACCAACACTGAAGCTTTCTTT
CDR3aa: CSASKTANPTNTEAFF

abundance: .
j_gene: TRBJ1-1
d_gene: .
v_gene: TRBV19
CDR3nt: TGTGCCAGTAATTATCAGGGGAACACTGAAGCTTTCTTT
CDR3aa: CASNYQGNTEAFF

abundance: .
j_gene: TRBJ1-2
d_gene: TRBD1
v_gene: TRBV18
CDR3nt: TGTGCCAGCTCACCGGGACAGTCAGTCTATGGCTACACCTTC
CDR3aa: CASSPGQSVYGYTF

abundance: .
j_gene: TRBJ2-2
d_gene: .
v_gene: TRBV24-1
CDR3nt: TGTGCCACCAGTGATTTGCCAGGGGACACCGGGGAGCTGTTTTTT
CDR3aa: CATSDLPGDTGELFF

abundance: .
j_gene: TRBJ2-1
d_gene: TRBD2
v_gene: TRBV5-4
CDR3nt: TGTGCCAGCAGCAGTAGGCTAGCGGGAGGTGAGAATGAGCAGTTCTTC
CDR3aa: CASSSRLAGGENEQFF

abundance: .
j_gene: TRBJ1-4
d_gene: .
v_gene: TRBV4-3
CDR3nt: TGCGCCAGCAGCCAAGGTTTGGCTAGGTCTAGTGAAAAACTGTTTTTT
CDR3aa: CASSQGLARSSEKLFF

abundance: .
j_gene: TRBJ1-5
d_gene: .
v_gene: TRBV6-1
CDR3nt: TGTGCCAGCAGTGAGGTGGGCAAGAATCAGCCCCAGCATTTT
CDR3aa: CASSEVGKNQPQHF

abundance: .
j_gene: TRBJ2-1
d_gene: .
v_gene: TRBV7-9
CDR3nt: TGTGCCAGCAGCCCCCGGGCCTGGGCGGGGGCGAGGAATGAGCAGTTCTTC
CDR3aa: CASSPRAWAGARNEQFF

abundance: .
j_gene: TRBJ1-3
d_gene: .
v_gene: TRBV20-1
CDR3nt: TGCAGTGCAAGTACCACCAGCTCTGGAAACACCATATATTTT
CDR3aa: CSASTTSSGNTIYF

abundance: .
j_gene: TRBJ1-2
d_gene: .
v_gene: TRBV4-3
CDR3nt: TGCGCCAGCAGCCAAGAACCGACAGACGCTAACTATGGCTACACCTTC
CDR3aa: CASSQEPTDANYGYTF

abundance: few
j_gene: TRBJ2-7
d_gene: TRBD2
v_gene: TRBV5-4
CDR3nt: TGTGCCAGCAGCTTGGGGACTAGCGGGAGCTACGAGCAGTACTTC
CDR3aa: CASSLGTSGSYEQYF

abundance: many
j_gene: TRBJ2-7
d_gene: .
v_gene: TRBV13
CDR3nt: TGTGCCAGCAGCTTAGGCGGAGTCCTAGCAGGCGAGCAGTACTTC
CDR3aa: CASSLGGVLAGEQYF

abundance: .
j_gene: TRBJ2-2
d_gene: TRBD1
v_gene: TRBV3-1/TRBV3-2
CDR3nt: TGTGCCAGCAGCCAGCCAGGGACAGGGGGAACCGGGGAGCTGTTTTTT
CDR3aa: CASSQPGTGGTGELFF

abundance: .
j_gene: TRBJ1-5
d_gene: TRBD1
v_gene: TRBV7-6
CDR3nt: TGTGCCAGCAGCTTAAGGGACAGGGTTAATCAGCCCCAGCATTTT
CDR3aa: CASSLRDRVNQPQHF

abundance: .
j_gene: TRBJ2-2
d_gene: TRBD1
v_gene: TRBV6-2/TRBV6-3
CDR3nt: TGTGCCAGCAGTACCGGGACAGGGATTACCGGGGAGCTGTTTTTT
CDR3aa: CASSTGTGITGELFF

abundance: .
j_gene: TRBJ1-3
d_gene: TRBD1
v_gene: TRBV28
CDR3nt: TGTGCCAGCAGTAGGGACAGGGGAAACACCATATATTTT
CDR3aa: CASSRDRGNTIYF

abundance: .
j_gene: TRBJ2-3
d_gene: TRBD1
v_gene: TRBV14
CDR3nt: TGTGCCAGCAGCCAAGGGATTACAGGGGTCCCCTACAAGGATACGCAGTATTTT
CDR3aa: CASSQGITGVPYKDTQYF

abundance: .
j_gene: TRBJ2-7
d_gene: TRBD2
v_gene: TRBV18
CDR3nt: TGTGCCAGCTCACCCAGGACTAGCGGGGGGTACGAGCAGTACTTC
CDR3aa: CASSPRTSGGYEQYF

abundance: .
j_gene: TRBJ1-5
d_gene: .
v_gene: TRBV19
CDR3nt: TGTGCCAGTAGTATAATGGGAGGCCGGGTCAATCAGCCCCAGCATTTT
CDR3aa: CASSIMGGRVNQPQHF

abundance: .
j_gene: TRBJ2-1
d_gene: .
v_gene: TRBV7-3
CDR3nt: TGTGCCAGCAGCTTAGAGGCAGGGCAATGGTATGAGCAGTTCTTC
CDR3aa: CASSLEAGQWYEQFF

abundance: .
j_gene: TRBJ1-2
d_gene: TRBD1
v_gene: TRBV5-6
CDR3nt: TGTGCCAGCATCGGACAGGGTATTGGCTACACCTTC
CDR3aa: CASIGQGIGYTF

abundance: .
j_gene: TRBJ2-7
d_gene: TRBD1
v_gene: TRBV6-2/TRBV6-3
CDR3nt: TGTGCCAGCAGTTACGGGCAGGGGGAGAAATACGAGCAGTACTTC
CDR3aa: CASSYGQGEKYEQYF